This entry describes one T cell receptor beta chain. This sample was taken from a study of blood T cell repertoires in COVID-19. Study details: Samples of COVID-19 (acute and convalescent) were obtained from the United States, Italy and Spain. T cells, B-cell-depleted T cells, or PBMCs provided the cDNA or gDNA that served as material.

Some clones are missing from TCRdb's copy, which holds only in-frame ones; the method was immunoSEQ multiplex PCR. The sample lists about 300,000 clones, approximately 90% seen once, with 4% to 5% in the top ten. Participants, 18 to 89 years old, spanned 24 US areas. Clinical histories supplied by participants themselves formed the basis of cohort assignment. The CDR3 is 13 amino acids. V was pared by 2 bases and J by 7 bases, with 11 bases between. The chain recombines TRBV12-3 or TRBV12-4 with TRBJ1-1, with D possibly TRBD1 on 5 matching bases. Sequencing input: PBMCs or T cells enriched from blood (not recorded which). The receptor was isolated from a man aged 25-40 years who had recovered from COVID-19. DNA of the CDR3: TGTGCCAGCAGTTTATCCAGGGATCGTGAAGCTTTCTTT. Protein product: CASSLSRDREAFF.